This T cell receptor beta chain was documented in a study of OX40 agonist ivuxolimab in advanced cancers. Study-level background: Ivuxolimab, which is an agonistic anti-OX40 (CD134) antibody, was administered to the patients.

CDR3 length equals 15 residues. Per the germline V gene, CDR1 is LNHDA and CDR2 is SQIVND (reference sequence). V shed 10 bases and J 4 bases; nucleotides not matched to a gene: 14. Sequenced by immunoSEQ multiplex PCR; TCRdb stores in-frame clones only, minus some. The data show about 64,000 clones, under 95% seen once. Note on this clone: Its antigen is currently unknown.

The study, taken as a whole, reports: Compared with others, partial responders at 0.1-3.0 mg/kg displayed clonal expansion among the lowest. Within 6 weeks, CD4+ and CD8+ blood T cells expanded clonally at 0.1 to 3.0 mg/kg.

With autoimmune disease history or systemic immunosuppression, patients were excluded. This TCR came from an adult with an advanced solid tumor such as melanoma, head and neck, liver or kidney cancer. The chain couples TRBV19 to TRBJ2-5, with 8 bases fitting TRBD2. The sample consisted of CD4+ or CD8+ T cells sorted from blood, taken in a trial of the OX40 agonist ivuxolimab. As DNA, the CDR3 is TGTGCCACCAACATGGTTGCGGGAGGATCAGAGACCCAGTACTTC. Amino acid sequence: CATNMVAGGSETQYF.